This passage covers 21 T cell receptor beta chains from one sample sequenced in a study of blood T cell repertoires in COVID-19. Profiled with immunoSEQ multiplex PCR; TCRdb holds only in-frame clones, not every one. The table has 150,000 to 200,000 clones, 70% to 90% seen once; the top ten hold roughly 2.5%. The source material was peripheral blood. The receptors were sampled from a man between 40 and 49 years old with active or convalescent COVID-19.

CDR3 amino acids: CATRTSGAHNSPLHF. CDR3 DNA: TGTGCCACCAGAACTTCAGGGGCCCATAATTCACCCCTCCACTTT. The J gene is TRBJ1-6, the V gene TRBV6-5, with D possibly matching TRBD1 (6 bases). This CDR3 is built from 15 residues. Trimming took off 10 bases at V and 5 bases at J, with 18 bases between the two ends. Germline assignment: CDR1 MNHEY and CDR2 SVGAGI.

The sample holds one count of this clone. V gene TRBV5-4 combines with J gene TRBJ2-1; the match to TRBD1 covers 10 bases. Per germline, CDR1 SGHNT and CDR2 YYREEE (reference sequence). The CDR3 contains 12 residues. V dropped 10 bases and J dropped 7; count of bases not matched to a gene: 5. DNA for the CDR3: TGTGCCGGGGGACAGGGGTGGAATGAGCAGTTCTTC. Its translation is CAGGQGWNEQFF.

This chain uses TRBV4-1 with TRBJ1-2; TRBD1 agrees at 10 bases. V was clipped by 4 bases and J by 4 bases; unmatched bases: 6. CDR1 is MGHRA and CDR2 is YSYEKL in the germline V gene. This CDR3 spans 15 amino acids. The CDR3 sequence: CASSPRQGAIYGYTF. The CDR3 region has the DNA TGCGCCAGCAGCCCACGACAGGGGGCAATCTATGGCTACACCTTC.

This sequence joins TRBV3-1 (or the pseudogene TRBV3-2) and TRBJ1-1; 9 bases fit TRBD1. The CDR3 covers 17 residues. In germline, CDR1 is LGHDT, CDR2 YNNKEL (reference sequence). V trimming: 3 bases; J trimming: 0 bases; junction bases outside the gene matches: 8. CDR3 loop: CASSQFRTGAMNTEAFF. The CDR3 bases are TGTGCCAGCAGCCAGTTCAGGACAGGGGCTATGAACACTGAAGCTTTCTTT.

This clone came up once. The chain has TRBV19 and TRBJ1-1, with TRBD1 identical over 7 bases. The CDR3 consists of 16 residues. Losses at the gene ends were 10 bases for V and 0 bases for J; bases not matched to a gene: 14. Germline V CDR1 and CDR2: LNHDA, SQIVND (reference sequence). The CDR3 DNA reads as TGTGCCACGTACACCAAACAGGGGCTACTGAACACTGAAGCTTTCTTT. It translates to CATYTKQGLLNTEAFF.

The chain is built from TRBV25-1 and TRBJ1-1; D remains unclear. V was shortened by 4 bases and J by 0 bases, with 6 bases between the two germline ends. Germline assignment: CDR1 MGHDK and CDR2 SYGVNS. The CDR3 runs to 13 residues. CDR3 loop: CASSGTVNTEAFF. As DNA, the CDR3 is TGTGCCAGCAGTGGAACAGTGAACACTGAAGCTTTCTTT.

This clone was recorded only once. Here the CDR3 DNA reads TGTGCCAGCAGTTACCGGAGTCCCACTGAAGCTTTCTTT. This gives the protein CASSYRSPTEAFF. The rearrangement uses TRBV6-2 or TRBV6-3 and TRBJ1-1, with no clear D. CDR3 length: 13 residues. V was shortened by 2 bases and J by 4 bases, with 8 bases between the two germline ends. Per the germline V gene, CDR1 is MNHEY and CDR2 is SVGEGT.

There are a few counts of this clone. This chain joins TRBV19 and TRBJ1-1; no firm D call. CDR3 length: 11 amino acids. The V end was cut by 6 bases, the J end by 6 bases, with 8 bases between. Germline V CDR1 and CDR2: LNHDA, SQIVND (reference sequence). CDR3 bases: TGTGCCAGTAGGTCCAGGTCTGAAGCTTTCTTT. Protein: CASRSRSEAFF.

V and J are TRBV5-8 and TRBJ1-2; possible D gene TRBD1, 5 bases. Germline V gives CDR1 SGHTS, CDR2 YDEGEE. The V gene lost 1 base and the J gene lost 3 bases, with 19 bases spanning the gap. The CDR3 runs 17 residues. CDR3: CASSLSKQETTHYGYTF. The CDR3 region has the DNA TGTGCCAGCAGCTTGAGTAAACAGGAGACGACTCACTATGGCTACACCTTC.

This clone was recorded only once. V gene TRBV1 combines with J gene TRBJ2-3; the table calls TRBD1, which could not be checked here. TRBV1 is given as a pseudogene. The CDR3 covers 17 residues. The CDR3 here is CTSSQDLQAFSTDTQYF. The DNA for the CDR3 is TGCACCAGCAGCCAAGATCTACAGGCCTTTAGCACAGATACGCAGTATTTT.

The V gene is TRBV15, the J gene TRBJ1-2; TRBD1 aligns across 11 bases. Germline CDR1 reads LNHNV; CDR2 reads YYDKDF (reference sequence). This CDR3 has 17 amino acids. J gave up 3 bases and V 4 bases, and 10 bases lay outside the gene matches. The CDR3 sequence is CATSTRSGTGGYYGYTF. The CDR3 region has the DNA TGTGCCACCAGCACCCGTTCCGGGACAGGGGGATACTATGGCTACACCTTC. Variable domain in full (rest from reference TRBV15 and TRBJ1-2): DAMVIQNPRYQVTQFGKPVTLSCSQTLNHNVMYWYQQKSSQAPKLLFHYYDKDFNNEADTPDNFQSRRPNTSFCFLDIRSPGLGDTAMYLCATSTRSGTGGYYGYTFGSGTRLTVV.

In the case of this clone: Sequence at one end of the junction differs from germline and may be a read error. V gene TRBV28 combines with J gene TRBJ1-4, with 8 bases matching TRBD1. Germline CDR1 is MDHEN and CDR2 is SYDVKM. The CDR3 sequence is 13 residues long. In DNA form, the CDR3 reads TGTGCCAGCAGTTTAAGGGGGGGGGACAGGCCGGGTTTC. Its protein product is CASSLRGGDRPGF.

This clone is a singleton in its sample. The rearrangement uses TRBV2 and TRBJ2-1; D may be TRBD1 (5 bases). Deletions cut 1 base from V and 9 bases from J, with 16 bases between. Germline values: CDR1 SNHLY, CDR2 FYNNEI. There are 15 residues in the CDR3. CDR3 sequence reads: CASSEEGAIGPEQFF. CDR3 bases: TGTGCCAGCAGTGAAGAAGGGGCTATCGGACCTGAGCAGTTCTTC.

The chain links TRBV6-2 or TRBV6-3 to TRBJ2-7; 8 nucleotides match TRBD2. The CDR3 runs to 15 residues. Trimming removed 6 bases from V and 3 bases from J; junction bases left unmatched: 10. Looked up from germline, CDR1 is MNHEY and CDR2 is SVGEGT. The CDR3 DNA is TGTGCCAGCAGCCTGGCGGGGGGCCTCTACTACGAGCAGTACTTC. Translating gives CASSLAGGLYYEQYF.

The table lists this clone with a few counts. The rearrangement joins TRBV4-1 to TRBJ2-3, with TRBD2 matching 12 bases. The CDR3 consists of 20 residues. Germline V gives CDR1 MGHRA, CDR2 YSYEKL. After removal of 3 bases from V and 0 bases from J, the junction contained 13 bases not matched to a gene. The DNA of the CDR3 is TGCGCCAGCAGCCAGGCCCAGGGGCTAGCGGGGGGGATTAGCACAGATACGCAGTATTTT. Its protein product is CASSQAQGLAGGISTDTQYF.

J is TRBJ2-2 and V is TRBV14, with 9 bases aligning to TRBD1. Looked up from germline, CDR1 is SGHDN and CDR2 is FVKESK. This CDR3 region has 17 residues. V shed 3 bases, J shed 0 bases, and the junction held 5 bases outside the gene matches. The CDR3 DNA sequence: TGTGCCAGCAGCCATGGACAGGGGCCCGCGAACACCGGGGAGCTGTTTTTT. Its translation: CASSHGQGPANTGELFF.

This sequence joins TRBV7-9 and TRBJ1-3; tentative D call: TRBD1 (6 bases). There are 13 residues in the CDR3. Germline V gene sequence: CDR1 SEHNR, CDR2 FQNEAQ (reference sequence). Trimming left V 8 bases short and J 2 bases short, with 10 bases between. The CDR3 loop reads CASEGETGNTIYF. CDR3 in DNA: TGTGCCAGCGAGGGGGAAACTGGAAACACCATATATTTT.

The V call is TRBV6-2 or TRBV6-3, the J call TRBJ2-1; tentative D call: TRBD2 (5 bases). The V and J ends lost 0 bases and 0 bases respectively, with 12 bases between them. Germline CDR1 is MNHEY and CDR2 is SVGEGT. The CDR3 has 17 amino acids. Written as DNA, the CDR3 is TGTGCCAGCAGTTACTCCCCGACTACCCTCTCCTACAATGAGCAGTTCTTC. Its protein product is CASSYSPTTLSYNEQFF.

This CDR3 reads CASRLDRGEGGRYEQYF. The CDR3 region has the DNA TGTGCAAGTCGCTTAGATAGGGGCGAAGGGGGCCGCTACGAGCAGTACTTC. The chain combines TRBV12-2 with TRBJ2-7; the D call of TRBD1 is as the table states it, not checked on the DNA. TRBV12-2 represents a pseudogene. This CDR3 region has 17 residues.

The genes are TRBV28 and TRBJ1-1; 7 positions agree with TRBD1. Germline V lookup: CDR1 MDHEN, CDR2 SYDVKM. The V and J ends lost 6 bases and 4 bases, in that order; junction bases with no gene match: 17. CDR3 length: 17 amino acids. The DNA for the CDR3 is TGTGCCAGCAGCCAATCCTCACACCAGGGGGATTTCACTGAAGCTTTCTTT. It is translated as CASSQSSHQGDFTEAFF.

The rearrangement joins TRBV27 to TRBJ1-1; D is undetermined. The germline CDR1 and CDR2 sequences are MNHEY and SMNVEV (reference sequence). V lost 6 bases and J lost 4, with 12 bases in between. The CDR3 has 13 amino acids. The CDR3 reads CASSLAGSTEAFF. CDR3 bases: TGTGCCAGCAGCCTCGCCGGGTCCACTGAAGCTTTCTTT.